This T cell receptor (beta chain) was retrieved from a study of early T cells in non-severe SARS-CoV-2 infection. Study details: The sequenced material was bulk RNA from unsorted whole blood, and its chains were unpaired.

One entry per CDR3 protein, called by TCRdb with MiXCR from the 5' RACE reads. The sample carries approximately 46,000 distinct CDR3 sequences, about a quarter recorded once. CDR1 DFQATT and CDR2 SNEGSKA come from the germline V gene (reference sequence). The V segment lost 0 bases and the J segment 4 bases; nucleotides outside the gene matches: 8. The CDR3 contains 17 residues. Here the sequenced sample was whole blood, taken at baseline. This TCR was recovered from an adult who was a healthcare worker with PCR-confirmed SARS-CoV-2 infection or an uninfected control (not recorded which). This rearrangement joins TRBV20-1 to TRBJ2-2; TRBD1 aligns across 10 bases. The CDR3: CSARDPGQGLGTGELFF. CDR3 coding DNA: TGCAGTGCTAGAGATCCGGGACAGGGGTTGGGCACCGGGGAGCTGTTTTTT.